This entry lists 18 T cell receptor beta chains sequenced from one sample in a study of T cell changes during pregnancy in multiple sclerosis. Clones were read by immunoSEQ multiplex PCR, and TCRdb kept only the in-frame ones, dropping some. The sample carries roughly 86,000 clones, around 92% recorded once. The input for sequencing was peripheral blood, taken in the first trimester of pregnancy. The receptors here all came from a female donor with multiple sclerosis, enrolled in a pregnancy study.

The chain carries TRBV28 and TRBJ2-5; TRBD2 matches at 7 bases. This CDR3 has 12 amino acids. V trimming: 8 bases; J trimming: 5 bases; junction bases outside the gene matches: 5. Germline CDR1 reads MDHEN; CDR2 reads SYDVKM. CDR3 residues: CASSGGLETQYF. The CDR3 nucleotides read TGTGCCAGCTCGGGGGGATTGGAGACCCAGTACTTC.

This clone has a single count. The rearrangement links TRBV15 to TRBJ2-1; TRBD1 is a possible D gene (5 bases). The CDR3 is 13 amino acids. V was trimmed by 1 base and J by 12 bases, leaving 13 bases between them. Germline CDR1 is LNHNV and CDR2 is YYDKDF (reference sequence). The CDR3 DNA reads as TGTGCCACCAGCAGAGGGGGCGTAGTGGTGCAGTTCTTC. Protein sequence: CATSRGGVVVQFF.

This clone was recorded once. This chain joins TRBV29-1 and TRBJ2-6, with 10 nucleotides matching TRBD1. The CDR3 is made up of 16 amino acids. V shed 6 bases and J 3 bases; nucleotides not matched to a gene: 8. From germline, CDR1 is SQVTM and CDR2 ANQGSEA. The CDR3 DNA is TGCAGCGTATGGGACAGGGGTGGGGATGGGGCCAACGTCCTGACTTTC. Its protein product is CSVWDRGGDGANVLTF.

This chain connects TRBV7-3 to TRBJ2-3; the match to TRBD2 covers 7 bases. CDR1 is SGHTA and CDR2 is FQGTGA in the germline V gene. Trimming took 3 bases from V and 5 from J; bases not matched to a gene: 5. This CDR3 contains 14 residues. CDR3: CASSFGLAEDTQYF. The CDR3 DNA sequence: TGTGCCAGCAGCTTTGGTCTAGCGGAAGATACGCAGTATTTT.

The V call is TRBV10-1, the J call TRBJ2-7; 7 positions agree with TRBD2. V dropped 10 bases and J dropped 3; count of bases not matched to a gene: 12. CDR1 is WNHNN, CDR2 SYGVQD, per germline (reference sequence). The CDR3 has 14 amino acids. The CDR3 DNA reads TGCGCCAATATAGCCCCTAGCGGTATCTACGAGCAGTACTTC. Amino acid sequence: CANIAPSGIYEQYF.

The genes are TRBV11-2 and TRBJ2-1; TRBD1 matches 7 bases. Trimming cost V 6 bases and J 9 bases; bases outside gene matches: 20. CDR3 length: 17 amino acids. Germline assignment: CDR1 SGHAT and CDR2 FQNNGV. The CDR3 here is CASSPQGATLPGGEQFF. The CDR3 DNA sequence: TGTGCCAGCAGTCCCCAGGGCGCTACACTTCCAGGGGGTGAGCAGTTCTTC.

The V and J genes are TRBV2 and TRBJ2-1; 9 bases align to TRBD2. Germline assignment: CDR1 SNHLY and CDR2 FYNNEI. V was pared by 2 bases and J by 6 bases, with 5 bases of the junction left unmatched. This CDR3 contains 15 residues. CDR3 nucleotide sequence: TGTGCCAGCAGTGAAAGACTAGCGGTCCCCAATGAGCAGTTCTTC. It is translated as CASSERLAVPNEQFF.

The V gene is TRBV20-1, the J gene TRBJ2-3; D may be TRBD2 (6 bases). Per germline, CDR1 DFQATT and CDR2 SNEGSKA (reference sequence). Trimming removed 5 bases from V and 5 bases from J, with 8 bases in between. The CDR3 covers 11 residues. Here the CDR3 DNA reads TGCAGTGCTGGAGCGGGAGATACGCAGTATTTT. It yields the protein CSAGAGDTQYF.

V and J are TRBV29-1 and TRBJ2-1, with TRBD1 identical over 7 bases. Germline V gene sequence: CDR1 SQVTM, CDR2 ANQGSEA. The CDR3 is made up of 15 amino acids. V shed 4 bases, J shed 0 bases, and the junction held 6 bases outside the gene matches. The CDR3 bases are TGCAGCGTTGGGGACAGCCTCCTCTCCTACAATGAGCAGTTCTTC. Protein product: CSVGDSLLSYNEQFF.

This clone was counted a single time. The chain couples TRBV4-1 to TRBJ2-1; the D gene is possibly TRBD2 (6 bases). The V gene lost 5 bases and the J gene lost 7 bases, with 18 bases spanning the gap. There are 15 residues in the CDR3. CDR1 and CDR2 from the germline V gene are MGHRA and YSYEKL. The CDR3 region is CASSYTGLALNEQFF. The DNA for the CDR3 is TGCGCCAGCAGCTACACGGGACTCGCCCTGAATGAGCAGTTCTTC.

The V call is TRBV4-1, the J call TRBJ2-7, with a tentative D call TRBD1 (6 bases). Germline V gene sequence: CDR1 MGHRA, CDR2 YSYEKL. The CDR3 runs 16 residues. The V and J ends lost 1 base and 0 bases respectively, with 13 bases between them. The DNA for the CDR3 is TGCGCCAGCAGCCAAGGGGGGCGGTGGGACTCCTACGAGCAGTACTTC. Protein product: CASSQGGRWDSYEQYF.

This chain uses TRBV6-6 with TRBJ2-5, with D perhaps TRBD2 (6 bases). Germline-derived CDR1 and CDR2 are MNHNY and SVGAGI (reference sequence). V gave up 4 bases and J gave up 14 bases, with 11 bases separating them. There are 10 residues in the CDR3. The CDR3 spells CASSSGTPYF. Here the CDR3 DNA reads TGTGCCAGCAGTTCCGGGACTCCCTACTTC.

The V gene is TRBV14, the J gene TRBJ2-6, with a weak D call TRBD2 (6 bases). The V gene's germline CDR1 is SGHDN and CDR2 FVKESK. This CDR3 spans 17 amino acids. V lost 2 bases and J 0 bases, leaving 11 bases between the germline ends. Here the CDR3 DNA reads TGTGCCAGCAGCCAAAGGGGACTCAACTCTGGGGCCAACGTCCTGACTTTC. Its protein product is CASSQRGLNSGANVLTF. Full variable domain (outside the CDR3, taken from reference TRBV14 and TRBJ2-6): EAGVTQFPSHSVIEKGQTVTLRCDPISGHDNLYWYRRVMGKEIKFLLHFVKESKQDESGMPNNRFLAERTGGTYSTLKVQPAELEDSGVYFCASSQRGLNSGANVLTFGAGSRLTVL.

The chain joins TRBV29-1 to TRBJ2-7; TRBD1 matches at 8 bases. In germline, CDR1 is SQVTM, CDR2 ANQGSEA. This CDR3 is 13 amino acids long. Unmatched junction bases numbered 5, after V lost 4 bases and J lost 3 bases. As DNA, the CDR3 is TGCAGCGTTGTGGGTACAGGGGGCTACGAGCAGTACTTC. It yields the protein CSVVGTGGYEQYF.

This chain links TRBV5-1 with TRBJ2-1, with 7 nucleotides matching TRBD2. Germline V gene data show CDR1 as SGHRS and CDR2 as YFSETQ. Trimming took 0 bases from V and 9 from J; bases not matched to a gene: 9. The CDR3 covers 15 residues. The CDR3 DNA is TGCGCCAGCAGCTTGGACCAGCGGGATAGAGGTGAGCAGTTCTTC. Amino acid sequence: CASSLDQRDRGEQFF.

V is TRBV28 and J is TRBJ1-2; maybe TRBD1 (6 bases). V lost 6 bases and J lost 6, with 17 bases in between. This CDR3 spans 14 amino acids. CDR1 and CDR2 (germline): MDHEN, SYDVKM. CDR3 loop: CASRRVGQPDGYTF. CDR3 DNA sequence: TGTGCCAGCAGACGCGTCGGACAGCCTGATGGCTACACCTTC.

This clone has a single count. V gene TRBV5-5 combines with J gene TRBJ2-1, with TRBD1 identical over 8 bases. Per the germline V gene, CDR1 is SGHKS and CDR2 is YYEKEE (reference sequence). The CDR3 extends over 11 amino acids. V lost 0 bases to trimming and J lost 14 bases; unmatched junction nucleotides: 1. The CDR3 sequence: CASSLVQGEFF. The CDR3, as DNA: TGTGCCAGCAGCTTGGTACAGGGGGAGTTCTTC.

The rearrangement uses TRBV29-1 and TRBJ1-1, with TRBD1 matching 7 bases. The germline CDR1 and CDR2 sequences are SQVTM and ANQGSEA. The ends lost 7 bases at V and 2 bases at J; junction bases unmatched: 4. The CDR3 is 12 amino acids. CDR3 region: CSAGTANTEAFF. The CDR3 DNA sequence: TGCAGCGCGGGGACAGCTAACACTGAAGCTTTCTTT.